This T cell receptor (beta chain) was retrieved from a study of blood T cell repertoires in COVID-19. Study-wide background: Nucleic acid was either cDNA or gDNA, and it came from T cells, B-cell-depleted T cells, or PBMCs.

The authors' processing: Estimation of nucleated cell counts relied on the amplification of reference gene primers. This table comes from immunoSEQ multiplex PCR, and its TCRdb copy is limited to in-frame clones, with some not included. That table supplies the V and J calls and clone size; D and trimming were determined from the DNA. Of roughly 70,000 clones in the sample, around 79% were seen once. The ends lost 2 bases at V and 0 bases at J; junction bases unmatched: 8. The CDR3 runs to 17 residues. Germline V CDR1 and CDR2: SGHDN, FVKESK. The chain recombines TRBV14 with TRBJ2-5; TRBD2 matches 8 bases. This clonotype originated in a man in his sixties with acute or convalescent COVID-19. Sequenced input: peripheral blood. CDR3 coding DNA: TGTGCCAGCAGCCAATTCGGTAGCGGGAAGTACCAAGAGACCCAGTACTTC. This encodes CASSQFGSGKYQETQYF.